This T cell receptor beta chain came from a study of T cell repertoires in cytomegalovirus infection. The CDR3 is made up of 13 amino acids. Germline V gene sequence: CDR1 MNHEY, CDR2 SMNVEV (reference sequence). With 8 bases removed from V and 2 bases from J, the gap between germline ends came to 12 bases. Using its own MiXCR run on the reads, TCRdb lists one record per CDR3 protein. Of approximately 630,000 distinct CDR3 sequences in the sample, around 24% were seen once. Only a few counts were recorded for this clonotype. The antigen is unknown. General study results and limits: The ex vivo response was dominated by HLA-C-restricted CMV-specific TCR beta clonotypes.

The TCR sequence derives from a human donor in good health (CMV status not recorded). Some clones in this sample may be carry-over from other donors' samples. The sequenced sample consisted of CD8+ T cells from PBMCs. The chain links TRBV27 to TRBJ1-1; the D gene is possibly TRBD1 (5 bases). The CDR3 loop is CASQGIGNTEAFF. CDR3 in DNA: TGTGCCAGCCAGGGTATCGGAAACACTGAAGCTTTCTTT.